Shown below are 5 T cell receptor beta chains from a single sample sequenced in a study of CD8 T cells in Susac syndrome. The authors reverse transcribed roughly 0.5 to 1 ug RNA with random hexamers. MiXCR, applied by TCRdb to the immunoSEQ multiplex PCR reads, yields one record per CDR3 protein. This sample carries approximately 190,000 distinct CDR3 sequences, over 75% of them seen once, and the ten largest clones take approximately 0.09%. Sequencing used CD4+ T cells from PBMCs. All receptors come from a human donor with Susac syndrome.

The chain's CDR3 is CSASPSGTDTQYF. In nucleotides, the CDR3 is TGCAGTGCTAGTCCTAGCGGCACAGATACGCAGTATTTT. V usage is TRBV20-1 and J usage is TRBJ2-3, with D tentatively TRBD2 (6 bases). CDR3 length: 13 amino acids. V gave up 3 bases and J gave up 1 base, with 8 bases separating them. The germline gives CDR1 DFQATT, CDR2 SNEGSKA (reference sequence).

This clonotype was observed a single time. V usage is TRBV12-3 or TRBV12-4 and J usage is TRBJ1-1; 9 bases are a match to TRBD1. The CDR3 is made up of 13 amino acids. V trimming: 7 bases; J trimming: 4 bases; junction bases outside the gene matches: 4. The CDR3 reads CASIRDRATEAFF. CDR3 coding DNA: TGTGCCAGCATCAGGGACAGGGCCACTGAAGCTTTCTTT.

The CDR3 DNA reads TGTGCCAGTAGTGTCGCAGGGGGGGGCGGCTATGGCTACACCTTC. This gives the protein CASSVAGGGGYGYTF. The chain couples TRBV19 to TRBJ1-2, with 7 positions matching TRBD1. In germline, CDR1 is LNHDA, CDR2 SQIVND (reference sequence). The length of the CDR3 is 15 residues. V lost 5 bases to trimming and J lost 4 bases; unmatched junction nucleotides: 10.

The genes are TRBV18 and TRBJ2-3; D is uncertain. Trimming removed 0 bases at V and 6 bases at J, with 4 bases between. Per the germline V gene, CDR1 is KGHSH and CDR2 is LQKENI. The CDR3 is 12 amino acids. The CDR3 protein is CASSPPVDTQYF. In DNA form, the CDR3 reads TGTGCCAGCTCACCACCGGTGGATACGCAGTATTTT.

CDR3 DNA sequence: TGTGCCAGCAGTTTACAGGGGTATAATTTCGAGCAGTACTTC. Its protein product is CASSLQGYNFEQYF. The V gene is TRBV7-2, the J gene TRBJ2-7; 7 bases line up with TRBD1. The CDR3 loop spans 14 amino acids. Trimming removed 6 bases from V and 6 bases from J; junction bases left unmatched: 11. The germline CDR1 and CDR2 sequences are SGHTA and FQGNSA.